Listed here are 7 T cell receptor beta chains from one sample, sequenced in a study of T cell responses to AZD1222 COVID-19 vaccine. Assay: immunoSEQ multiplex PCR; the TCRdb copy retains only in-frame clones and omits some. The repertoire holds about 110,000 clones, roughly 90% seen once, with 4.5% to 5.5% in the top ten. Source: peripheral blood, taken on day 0 of AZD1222 vaccination. These receptors originate from an adult in good health.

The chain has TRBV19 and TRBJ1-3; D gene unclear. CDR3 length: 13 residues. Per germline, CDR1 LNHDA and CDR2 SQIVND (reference sequence). With 5 bases removed from V and 0 bases from J, the gap between germline ends came to 5 bases. CDR3 sequence: CASSPDSGNTIYF. CDR3 nucleotides: TGTGCCAGTAGTCCGGACTCTGGAAACACCATATATTTT. Together with reference TRBV19 and TRBJ1-3, the CDR3 gives the full variable domain: DGGITQSPKYLFRKEGQNVTLSCEQNLNHDAMYWYRQDPGQGLRLIYYSQIVNDFQKGDIAEGYSVSREKKESFPLTVTSAQKNPTAFYLCASSPDSGNTIYFGEGSWLTVV.

This chain links TRBV15 with TRBJ1-2; D gene unclear. There are 14 residues in the CDR3. Trimming removed 0 bases at V and 8 bases at J, with 13 bases between. Germline V lookup: CDR1 LNHNV, CDR2 YYDKDF (reference sequence). The CDR3 DNA follows: TGTGCCACCAGCAGAGAAGTCACTGGTGGAGGCTACACCTTC. It encodes CATSREVTGGGYTF.

This clone appeared a few times. The chain is built from TRBV10-3 and TRBJ2-2, with D uncertain. V gave up 2 bases and J gave up 5 bases, with 9 bases separating them. CDR3 length equals 14 residues. The germline CDR1 and CDR2 sequences are ENHRY and SYGVKD. This chain's CDR3 is CAISEIRPTGELFF. The CDR3 coding sequence is TGTGCCATCAGTGAGATTAGACCGACCGGGGAGCTGTTTTTT.

This chain connects TRBV6-5 to TRBJ1-5, with D tentatively TRBD1 (6 bases). This CDR3 has 14 residues. The germline gives CDR1 MNHEY, CDR2 SVGAGI. V was pared by 6 bases and J by 0 bases, with 9 bases between. The CDR3, as DNA: TGTGCCAGCAGGACAGGCAATAGCAATCAGCCCCAGCATTTT. This codes for CASRTGNSNQPQHF.

The chain uses TRBV4-2 and TRBJ1-2; TRBD1 agrees at 7 bases. CDR1 is LGHNA and CDR2 is YNFKEQ in the germline V gene. V was pared by 0 bases and J by 8 bases, with 6 bases of the junction left unmatched. The CDR3 contains 14 residues. The CDR3 DNA reads as TGTGCCAGCAGCCAAGAGACAGGGTTGATCGGCTACACCTTC. Translating gives CASSQETGLIGYTF.

This sequence joins TRBV5-6 and TRBJ2-7; 10 nucleotides agree with TRBD2. This CDR3 spans 14 amino acids. Germline CDR1 reads SGHDT; CDR2 reads YYEEEE. V lost 1 base to trimming and J lost 7 bases; unmatched junction nucleotides: 5. Here the CDR3 reads CASSLLAGVREQYF. CDR3 in DNA: TGTGCCAGCAGCTTGCTAGCGGGAGTGAGGGAGCAGTACTTC.

This chain joins TRBV18 and TRBJ1-3, with unresolved D. Germline V gives CDR1 KGHSH, CDR2 LQKENI. The V end was cut by 3 bases, the J end by 0 bases, with 6 bases between. The CDR3 is 14 residues long. The DNA of the CDR3 is TGTGCCAGCTCACCCGGCAACTCTGGAAACACCATATATTTT. It specifies CASSPGNSGNTIYF.